Detailed here is one T cell receptor (beta chain). Authors' methods: How many nucleated cells were present was estimated from reference gene primer amplification. Generated by immunoSEQ multiplex PCR, the TCRdb table keeps only in-frame clones and is missing some. V and J calls and clone size are those listed in that table; D and trimming were worked out from the DNA. The table lists 170,000 or so clones, more than 70% of them singletons. The CDR3 is 14 amino acids. CDR1 is MNHEY and CDR2 is SMNVEV in the germline V gene (reference sequence). Trimming stripped 6 bases from V and 2 bases from J, with 14 bases between. These data belong to a study of blood T cell repertoires in COVID-19. Study overall: COVID-19 samples from acute and convalescent phases originated in the United States, Italy and Spain. Nucleic acid was either cDNA or gDNA, and it came from T cells, B-cell-depleted T cells, or PBMCs.

The source is a man younger than 35 with active or convalescent COVID-19. The chain is built from TRBV27 and TRBJ2-7; D is perhaps TRBD1 (5 bases). Material: peripheral blood. The CDR3 region is CASRRQLETYEQYF. The CDR3 region has the DNA TGTGCCAGCAGAAGACAGTTAGAAACCTACGAGCAGTACTTC.